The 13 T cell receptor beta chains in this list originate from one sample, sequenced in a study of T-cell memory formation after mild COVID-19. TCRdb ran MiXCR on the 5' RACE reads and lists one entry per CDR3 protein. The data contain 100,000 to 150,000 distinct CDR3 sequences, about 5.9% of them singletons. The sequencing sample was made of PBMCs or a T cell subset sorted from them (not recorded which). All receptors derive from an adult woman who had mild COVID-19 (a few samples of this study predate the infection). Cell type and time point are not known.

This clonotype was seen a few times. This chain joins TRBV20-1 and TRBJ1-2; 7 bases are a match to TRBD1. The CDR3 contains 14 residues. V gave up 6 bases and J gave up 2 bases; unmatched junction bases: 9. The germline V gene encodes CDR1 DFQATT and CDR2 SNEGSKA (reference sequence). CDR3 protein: CSAPPGQLNYGYTF. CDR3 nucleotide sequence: TGCAGTGCCCCCCCGGGACAGCTAAACTATGGCTACACCTTC.

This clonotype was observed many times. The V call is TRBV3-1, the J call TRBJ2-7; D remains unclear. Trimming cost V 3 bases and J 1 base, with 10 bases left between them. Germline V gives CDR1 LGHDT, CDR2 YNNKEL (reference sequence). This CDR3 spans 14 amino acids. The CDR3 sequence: CASSQGFTSYEQYF. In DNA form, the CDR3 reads TGTGCCAGCAGCCAGGGGTTCACATCCTACGAGCAGTACTTC.

For the CDR3, the DNA is TGTGCCAGCAGCCCCCGGGCCCTTCGCGGGGAGCAGTTCTTC. Its translation: CASSPRALRGEQFF. This chain connects TRBV3-1 to TRBJ2-1; D might be TRBD2 (5 bases). The CDR3 spans 14 residues. The germline CDR1 and CDR2 sequences are LGHDT and YNNKEL (reference sequence). V lost 4 bases to trimming and J lost 10 bases, with 17 bases between them.

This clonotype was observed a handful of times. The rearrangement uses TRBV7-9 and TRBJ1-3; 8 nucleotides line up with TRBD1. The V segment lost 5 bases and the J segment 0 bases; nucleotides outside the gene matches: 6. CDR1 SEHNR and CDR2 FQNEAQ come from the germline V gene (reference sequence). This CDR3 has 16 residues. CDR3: CASSLRQGYSGNTIYF. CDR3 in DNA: TGTGCCAGCAGCCTACGACAGGGGTACTCTGGAAACACCATATATTTT. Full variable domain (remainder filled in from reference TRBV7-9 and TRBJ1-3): DTGVSQNPRHKITKRGQNVTFRCDPISEHNRLYWYRQTLGQGPEFLTYFQNEAQLEKSRLLSDRFSAERPKGSFSTLEIQRTEQGDSAMYLCASSLRQGYSGNTIYFGEGSWLTVV.

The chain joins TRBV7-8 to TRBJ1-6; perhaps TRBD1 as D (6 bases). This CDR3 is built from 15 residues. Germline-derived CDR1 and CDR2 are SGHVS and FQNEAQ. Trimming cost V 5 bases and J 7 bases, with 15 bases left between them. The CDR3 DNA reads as TGTGCCAGCAGCCTCAGACAGGAGGGAAATTCACCCCTCCACTTT. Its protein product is CASSLRQEGNSPLHF.

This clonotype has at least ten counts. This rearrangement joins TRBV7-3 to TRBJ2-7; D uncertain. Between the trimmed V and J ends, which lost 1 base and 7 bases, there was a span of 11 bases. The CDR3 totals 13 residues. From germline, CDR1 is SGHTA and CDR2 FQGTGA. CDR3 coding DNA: TGTGCCAGCAGCTTAAACCCCTGGACGGAGCAGTACTTC. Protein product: CASSLNPWTEQYF.

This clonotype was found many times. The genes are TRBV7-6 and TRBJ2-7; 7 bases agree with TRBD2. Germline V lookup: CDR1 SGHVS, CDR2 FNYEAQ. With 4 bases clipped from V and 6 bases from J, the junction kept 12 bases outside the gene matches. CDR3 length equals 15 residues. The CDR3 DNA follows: TGTGCCAGCAGCTCCCCGCGGGGCTCGGGAGGCGAGCAGTACTTC. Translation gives CASSSPRGSGGEQYF.

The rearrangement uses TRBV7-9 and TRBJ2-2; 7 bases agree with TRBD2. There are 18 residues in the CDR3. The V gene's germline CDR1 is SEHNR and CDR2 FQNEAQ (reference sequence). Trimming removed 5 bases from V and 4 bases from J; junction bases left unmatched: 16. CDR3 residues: CASSPRPVGVAGTGELFF. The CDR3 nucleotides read TGTGCCAGCAGCCCGCGGCCCGTAGGGGTAGCGGGCACCGGGGAGCTGTTTTTT.

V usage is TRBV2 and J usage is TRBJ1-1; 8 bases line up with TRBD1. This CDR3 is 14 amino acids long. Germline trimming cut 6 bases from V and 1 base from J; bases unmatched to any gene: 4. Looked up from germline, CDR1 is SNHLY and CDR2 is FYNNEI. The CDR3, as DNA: TGTGCCAGCAGCCGGGGACAGGCGAACACTGAAGCTTTCTTT. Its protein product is CASSRGQANTEAFF.

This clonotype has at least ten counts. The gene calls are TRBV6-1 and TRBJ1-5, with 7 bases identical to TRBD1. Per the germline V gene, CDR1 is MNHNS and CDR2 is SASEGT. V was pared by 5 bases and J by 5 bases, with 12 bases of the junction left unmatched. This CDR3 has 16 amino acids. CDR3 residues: CASSPSLTGTDQPQHF. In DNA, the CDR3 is TGTGCCAGCAGTCCAAGCCTGACAGGGACGGATCAGCCCCAGCATTTT.

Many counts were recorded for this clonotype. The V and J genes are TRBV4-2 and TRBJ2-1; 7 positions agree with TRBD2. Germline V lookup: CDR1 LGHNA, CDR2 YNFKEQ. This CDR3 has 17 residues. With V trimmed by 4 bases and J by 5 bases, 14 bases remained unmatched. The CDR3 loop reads CASSRTEGGGRDNEQFF. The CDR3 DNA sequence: TGTGCCAGCAGCCGAACTGAGGGAGGCGGGAGAGACAATGAGCAGTTCTTC.

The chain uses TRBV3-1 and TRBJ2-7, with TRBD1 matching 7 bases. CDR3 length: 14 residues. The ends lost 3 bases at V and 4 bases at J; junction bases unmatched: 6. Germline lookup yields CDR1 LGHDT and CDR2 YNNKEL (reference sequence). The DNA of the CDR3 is TGTGCCAGCAGCCATGACCGGGACAGTTACGAGCAGTACTTC. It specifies CASSHDRDSYEQYF.

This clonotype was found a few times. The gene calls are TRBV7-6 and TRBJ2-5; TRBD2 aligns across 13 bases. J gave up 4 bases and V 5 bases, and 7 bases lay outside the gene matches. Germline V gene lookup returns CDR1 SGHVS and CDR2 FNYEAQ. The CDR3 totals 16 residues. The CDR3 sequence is CASSRGTSGVRETQYF. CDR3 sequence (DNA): TGTGCCAGCAGCCGAGGGACTAGCGGGGTGAGAGAGACCCAGTACTTC.